This TCR beta chain was found in a study of blood T cell repertoires in COVID-19 (TCRdb year 2020). For context, the study as a whole: The collaborator samples originated in the United States, Italy and Spain and spanned the acute and convalescent phases of COVID-19. The repertoires were released in a freely available public database meant as a resource for research on the immune response to SARS-CoV-2. The material from the prospective study consisted of cDNA or gDNA derived from T cells, B-cell-depleted T cells, or PBMCs. Deeply sampled blood TCRbeta repertoires from subjects exposed to, actively infected with, or recovered from COVID-19 were included in the dataset. The samples were drawn from the first 160 participants of the ongoing ImmuneRACE study and from more than 1,000 subjects provided by 6 global collaborators. HLA class I and class II types, where available, came from metadata supplied by the sample provider rather than from assay-based typing. Sample metadata almost always included a de-identified subject ID, COVID-19 status, age in years and sex.

Samples from volunteer blood donors who had recovered from COVID-19 were contributed by a second Seattle source. The collaborating institutions used their own protocols to collect whole blood in K2EDTA tubes. For TCRbeta analysis, collaborator samples were shipped as frozen whole blood, as isolated PBMCs, or as DNA extracted from either sample type. TCRbeta CDR3 regions were amplified from genomic DNA using the immunoSEQ Assay, a bias-controlled multiplex PCR. The authors' pipeline ran thus. Within the assay, amplification of reference gene primers was used to estimate how many nucleated cells each sample contained. Sequence reads were collapsed and filtered to measure the absolute abundance of every unique TCRbeta CDR3 rearrangement. For each sample, productive Simpson clonality was calculated as the square root of Simpson's diversity index across productive rearrangements. TCRdb stores this immuneACCESS table with in-frame sequences only. Part of the clones is absent; in the studies checked, under half of the shortfall reflects unresolved V genes, and no reason is known for the rest. V, J and clone size derive from that table, while D and trimming were established from the DNA sequence. A total of more than 200,000 clones appear in this sample, 70% to 90% of them only once. The ten biggest clones cover 2% to 2.5% of the sample.

Turning to this clone: The specificity of this receptor is unknown. Relative to the germline gene, one junction end is altered; a read error may explain this.

The CDR1 and CDR2 encoded by the germline V gene (reference sequence) are SSHAT and FNYEAQ. Taken from cysteine to phenylalanine, the CDR3 has 13 residues. Only the CDR3 portion is preserved as DNA: 39 bases, with reading frame beginning at the first base. Broad study findings and their caveats: The amount of clinical and demographic metadata varied by source and participant and was provided uncurated.

This receptor was obtained from a middle-aged woman who had recovered from COVID-19. The V gene is TRBV7-7 and the J gene is TRBJ2-2; the D gene remains uncertain. The sequencing input was peripheral blood. The nucleotides are TGTGCTAGCAGCCCCGTCGGCGGCGGGGAGCTGTTTTTT. The translation is CASSPVGGGELFF.